This TCR beta chain was recorded in a study of shared clonotypes between healthy human individuals. Positively selected for CCR7, the CD45RO-negative cells used as naive CD8 cells excluded terminally differentiated effector memory CD45RA+ cells. Once extracted for a subset, genomic DNA was divided evenly among several immunoSEQ plates. Assay: immunoSEQ multiplex PCR; the TCRdb copy retains only in-frame clones and omits some. The sample has more than 550,000 clones; approximately 90% are singletons. Germline V gene lookup returns CDR1 SEHNR and CDR2 FQNEAQ (reference sequence). The CDR3 totals 15 residues. V was trimmed by 1 base and J by 4 bases, leaving 10 bases between them.

Source material: naive CD8+ T cells sorted from blood. This sequence joins TRBV7-9 and TRBJ2-2; TRBD2 is a possible D gene (5 bases). This receptor was obtained from a man aged 25-45 years in good health. CDR3 sequence (DNA): TGTGCCAGCAGCTTAGTCGAAGGGAGCACCGGGGAGCTGTTTTTT. Encoded protein: CASSLVEGSTGELFF.